A single sample is the source of the 21 T cell receptor beta chains below, sequenced in a study of blood T cell repertoires in COVID-19. The repertoire was sequenced with immunoSEQ multiplex PCR; TCRdb's copy has only in-frame clones and lacks some. The repertoire includes about 230,000 clones, 80% to 90% of them detected once, and 2% to 3% sits in the top ten. The sequencing input was peripheral blood. The receptors stem from a man younger than 45 with COVID-19, enrolled during active disease.

The V call is TRBV10-3, the J call TRBJ2-5; the D gene is possibly TRBD1 (5 bases). Trimming removed 6 bases from V and 4 bases from J, with 12 bases in between. The CDR3 totals 13 residues. From germline, CDR1 is ENHRY and CDR2 SYGVKD. Written as DNA, the CDR3 is TGTGCCATCAGCCCAGCCAGGGCAGAGACCCAGTACTTC. This sequence encodes CAISPARAETQYF.

The V gene is TRBV9, the J gene TRBJ2-1; D is ambiguous. Germline V gene data show CDR1 as SGDLS and CDR2 as YYNGEE. CDR3 length: 14 residues. Trimming took 2 bases from V and 2 from J, leaving 8 bases between them. The DNA for the CDR3 is TGTGCCAGCAGCGTTGGCGGCCCCTACAATGAGCAGTTCTTC. Its translation is CASSVGGPYNEQFF.

This chain connects TRBV7-7 to TRBJ2-1; D is ambiguous. The CDR3 contains 16 residues. The germline CDR1 and CDR2 sequences are SSHAT and FNYEAQ (reference sequence). V lost 5 bases, J lost 3 bases, and 17 bases lay in between. This CDR3 reads CASSPLTPPDYNEQFF. The CDR3 DNA reads as TGTGCCAGCAGCCCGCTGACACCCCCCGACTACAATGAGCAGTTCTTC. Supplemented by reference TRBV7-7 and TRBJ2-1, the full variable domain reads GAGVSQSPRYKVTKRGQDVTLRCDPISSHATLYWYQQALGQGPEFLTYFNYEAQPDKSGLPSDRFSAERPEGSISTLTIQRTEQRDSAMYRCASSPLTPPDYNEQFFGPGTRLTVL.

This clone was detected once. The chain combines TRBV27 with TRBJ1-2; a weak D match, TRBD1 (5 bases). Germline V gene sequence: CDR1 MNHEY, CDR2 SMNVEV (reference sequence). The length of the CDR3 is 14 residues. Trimming cost V 3 bases and J 0 bases, with 8 bases left between them. CDR3 residues: CASSFGRANYGYTF. CDR3 bases: TGTGCCAGCAGTTTCGGCAGGGCTAACTATGGCTACACCTTC.

The chain couples TRBV7-9 to TRBJ1-1; tentatively, D is TRBD1 (5 bases). With 1 base removed from V and 0 bases from J, the gap between germline ends came to 12 bases. The CDR3 covers 16 residues. Germline CDR1 SEHNR, CDR2 FQNEAQ (reference sequence). The CDR3 sequence: CASSLDLGAMNTEAFF. DNA for the CDR3: TGTGCCAGCAGCTTAGATTTAGGGGCCATGAACACTGAAGCTTTCTTT.

The J gene is TRBJ2-2, the V gene TRBV7-2, with no clear D. Trimming left V 1 base short and J 6 bases short, with 12 bases between. Germline assignment: CDR1 SGHTA and CDR2 FQGNSA. This CDR3 contains 15 residues. The CDR3, as DNA: TGTGCCAGCAGCTTAGTTGGTAGTATACCCGGGGAGCTGTTTTTT. This translates into CASSLVGSIPGELFF. The entire variable domain, with the rest obtained from reference TRBV7-2 and TRBJ2-2, is as follows: GAGVSQSPSNKVTEKGKDVELRCDPISGHTALYWYRQSLGQGLEFLIYFQGNSAPDKSGLPSDRFSAERTGGSVSTLTIQRTQQEDSAVYLCASSLVGSIPGELFFGEGSRLTVL.

The J gene is TRBJ2-7, the V gene TRBV4-3; D is possibly TRBD1 (5 bases). The length of the CDR3 is 14 residues. Trimming took 1 base from V and 2 from J, leaving 9 bases between them. Germline CDR1 and CDR2: LGHNA and YSLEER. For the CDR3, the DNA is TGCGCCAGCAGCCAAGCTACAGGCCCCTACGAGCAGTACTTC. Its protein is CASSQATGPYEQYF.

This clone was counted a single time. V usage is TRBV9 and J usage is TRBJ1-1; 9 bases fit TRBD1. Germline CDR1 SGDLS, CDR2 YYNGEE. The V segment lost 0 bases and the J segment 10 bases; nucleotides outside the gene matches: 4. The CDR3 spans 13 residues. CDR3 sequence: CASSVETGGVAFF. In DNA form, the CDR3 reads TGTGCCAGCAGCGTAGAAACAGGGGGCGTAGCTTTCTTT.

This chain joins TRBV7-3 and TRBJ1-1, with a weak D call TRBD1 (6 bases). V lost 5 bases, J lost 1 base, and 11 bases lay in between. This CDR3 has 14 amino acids. Germline loops: CDR1 SGHTA, CDR2 FQGTGA. For the CDR3, the DNA is TGTGCCAGCAGCACTGGACAGAGGAACACTGAAGCTTTCTTT. Its translation: CASSTGQRNTEAFF.

This chain joins TRBV18 and TRBJ2-7; 12 bases map to TRBD2. CDR3 length: 15 amino acids. Germline assignment: CDR1 KGHSH and CDR2 LQKENI. V lost 4 bases to trimming and J lost 5 bases; unmatched junction nucleotides: 6. As DNA, the CDR3 is TGTGCCAGCTCACGGGCTAGCGGGAGGGCTAACGAGCAGTACTTC. Protein sequence: CASSRASGRANEQYF.

The CDR3 loop is CASSLPDRGNSPLHF. In DNA, the CDR3 is TGTGCCAGCAGTTTACCCGACAGGGGAAATTCACCCCTCCACTTT. This sequence joins TRBV28 and TRBJ1-6; 8 nucleotides align to TRBD1. This CDR3 has 15 residues. Per germline, CDR1 MDHEN and CDR2 SYDVKM. J gave up 7 bases and V 2 bases, and 4 bases lay outside the gene matches.

The table lists this clone with a count of one. This chain connects TRBV18 to TRBJ2-7, with 8 nucleotides matching TRBD1. CDR3 length: 14 residues. V dropped 3 bases and J dropped 3; count of bases not matched to a gene: 4. CDR1 KGHSH and CDR2 LQKENI come from the germline V gene. The DNA for the CDR3 is TGTGCCAGCTCACCGGGACAGGATTACTACGAGCAGTACTTC. This sequence encodes CASSPGQDYYEQYF.

This clone came up once. The chain uses TRBV27 and TRBJ2-6; maybe TRBD1 (5 bases). CDR1 and CDR2 (germline): MNHEY, SMNVEV (reference sequence). The V end lost 10 bases, the J end lost 0 bases, and 16 bases lay between the germline ends. This CDR3 spans 16 amino acids. The CDR3 region is CATGPTGISGANVLTF. The CDR3 bases are TGTGCCACCGGTCCTACAGGTATCTCTGGGGCCAACGTCCTGACTTTC.

J is TRBJ2-7 and V is TRBV27, with a tentative D call TRBD2 (5 bases). The germline gives CDR1 MNHEY, CDR2 SMNVEV (reference sequence). This CDR3 contains 14 residues. Between the trimmed V and J ends, which lost 8 bases and 2 bases, there was a span of 16 bases. The CDR3 DNA is TGTGCCAGCGCCCGAGCGGACGGCCCCTACGAGCAGTACTTC. Protein sequence: CASARADGPYEQYF.

V and J are TRBV9 and TRBJ1-1; D is uncertain. Germline V gene lookup returns CDR1 SGDLS and CDR2 YYNGEE. The CDR3 extends over 14 amino acids. Trimming pared 0 bases from V and 2 bases from J, leaving 8 bases between. The CDR3 coding sequence is TGTGCCAGCAGCGTAGTGGCGGTAAACACTGAAGCTTTCTTT. Residues: CASSVVAVNTEAFF.

This clone was counted a few times. This sequence joins TRBV27 and TRBJ2-7, with 7 bases lining up with TRBD1. The CDR3 loop spans 18 amino acids. J was trimmed by 2 bases and V by 4 bases; bases with no gene match: 17. CDR1 is MNHEY, CDR2 SMNVEV, per germline (reference sequence). For the CDR3, the DNA is TGTGCCAGCAGTTCGGGACAGTACTTATTATCTCCCACCTACGAGCAGTACTTC. As protein: CASSSGQYLLSPTYEQYF.

This chain links TRBV11-3 with TRBJ2-2; 8 nucleotides align to TRBD2. Germline values: CDR1 SGHNT, CDR2 YENEEA. The V and J ends lost 0 bases and 4 bases, in that order; junction bases with no gene match: 7. The CDR3 covers 17 residues. CDR3 sequence (DNA): TGTGCCAGCAGCTTAGAATCGGGAGGGGATCCCACCGGGGAGCTGTTTTTT. The encoded protein is CASSLESGGDPTGELFF.

This chain uses TRBV2 with TRBJ1-1; weak D call: TRBD1 (6 bases). V lost 5 bases to trimming and J lost 0 bases, with 10 bases between them. The germline V gene encodes CDR1 SNHLY and CDR2 FYNNEI. CDR3 length equals 14 residues. The CDR3 region has the DNA TGTGCCAGCAGTTCAGGGGAGCTGAACACTGAAGCTTTCTTT. This encodes CASSSGELNTEAFF.

The rearrangement uses TRBV5-1 and TRBJ2-7; D is unclear. V lost 0 bases and J lost 5, with 12 bases in between. This CDR3 has 14 amino acids. CDR1 and CDR2 (germline): SGHRS, YFSETQ. The CDR3 region is CASSLDGSSHEQYF. In DNA, the CDR3 is TGCGCCAGCAGCTTGGATGGTAGTTCACACGAGCAGTACTTC.

This chain uses TRBV27 with TRBJ1-5; 7 bases line up with TRBD1. The germline V gene encodes CDR1 MNHEY and CDR2 SMNVEV (reference sequence). V lost 8 bases to trimming and J lost 4 bases; unmatched junction nucleotides: 5. This CDR3 contains 13 residues. The CDR3 loop is CASATGRNQPQHF. DNA of the CDR3: TGTGCCAGCGCGACAGGGAGGAATCAGCCCCAGCATTTT.

This sequence joins TRBV2 and TRBJ2-2, with unresolved D. CDR1 SNHLY and CDR2 FYNNEI come from the germline V gene. Trimming removed 4 bases from V and 5 bases from J, with 2 bases in between. This CDR3 is 11 amino acids long. Here the CDR3 DNA reads TGTGCCAGCAGTGCAACCGGGGAGCTGTTTTTT. It encodes CASSATGELFF.